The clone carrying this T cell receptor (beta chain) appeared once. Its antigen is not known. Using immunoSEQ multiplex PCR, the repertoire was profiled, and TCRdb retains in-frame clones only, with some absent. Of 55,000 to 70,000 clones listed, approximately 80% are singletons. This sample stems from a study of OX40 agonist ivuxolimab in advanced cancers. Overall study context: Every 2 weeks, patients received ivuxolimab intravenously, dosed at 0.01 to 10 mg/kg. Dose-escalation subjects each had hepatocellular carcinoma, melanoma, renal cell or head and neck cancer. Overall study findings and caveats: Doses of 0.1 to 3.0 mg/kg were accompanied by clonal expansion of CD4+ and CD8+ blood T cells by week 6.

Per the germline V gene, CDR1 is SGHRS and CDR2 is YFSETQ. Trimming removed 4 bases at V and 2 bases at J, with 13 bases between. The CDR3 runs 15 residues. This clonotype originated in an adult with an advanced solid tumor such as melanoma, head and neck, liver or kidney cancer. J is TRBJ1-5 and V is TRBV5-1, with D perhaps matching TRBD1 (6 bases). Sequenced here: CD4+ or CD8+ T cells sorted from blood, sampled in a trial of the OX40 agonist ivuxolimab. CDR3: CASSLQAGGNQPQHF. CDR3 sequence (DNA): TGCGCCAGCAGCCTCCAGGCAGGGGGCAATCAGCCCCAGCATTTT.